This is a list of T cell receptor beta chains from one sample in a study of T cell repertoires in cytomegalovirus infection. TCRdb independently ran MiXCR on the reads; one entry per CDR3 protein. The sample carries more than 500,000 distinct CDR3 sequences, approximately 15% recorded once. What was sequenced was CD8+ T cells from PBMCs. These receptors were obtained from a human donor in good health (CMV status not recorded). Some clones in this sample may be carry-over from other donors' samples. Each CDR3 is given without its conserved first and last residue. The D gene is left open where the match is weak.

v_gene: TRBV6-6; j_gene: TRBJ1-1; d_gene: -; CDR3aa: ASSSSPRRDTEAF
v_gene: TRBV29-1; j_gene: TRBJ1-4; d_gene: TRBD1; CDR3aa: SVSATGTGNEKLF
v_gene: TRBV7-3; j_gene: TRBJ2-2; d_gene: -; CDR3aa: ASSSWVSGELF
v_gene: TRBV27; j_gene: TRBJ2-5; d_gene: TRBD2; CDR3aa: ASSLAGTIQETQY
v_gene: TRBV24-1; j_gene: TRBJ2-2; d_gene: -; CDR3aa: ATSDFNTGELF
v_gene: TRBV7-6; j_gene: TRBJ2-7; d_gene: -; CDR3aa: ASSLGKSYEQY
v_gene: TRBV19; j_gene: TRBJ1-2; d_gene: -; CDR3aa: AMGHGNYGYT
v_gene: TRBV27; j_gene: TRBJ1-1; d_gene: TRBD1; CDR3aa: ASSKQGSNTEAF
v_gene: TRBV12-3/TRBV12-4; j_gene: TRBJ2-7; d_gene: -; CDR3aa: ASSFGGISYEQY
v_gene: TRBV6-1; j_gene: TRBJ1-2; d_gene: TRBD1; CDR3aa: ASSEFGQGYGYT
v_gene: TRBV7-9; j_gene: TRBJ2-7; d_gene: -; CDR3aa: ASSPIPGNEQY
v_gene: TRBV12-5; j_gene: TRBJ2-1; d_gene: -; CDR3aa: ATQGGGSYNEQF
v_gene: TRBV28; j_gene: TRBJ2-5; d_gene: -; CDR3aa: ASRPDRTPLAEETQY
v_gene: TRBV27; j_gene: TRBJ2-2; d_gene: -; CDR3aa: ASSPTTNPTGELF
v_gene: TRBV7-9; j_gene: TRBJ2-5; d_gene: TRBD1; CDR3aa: ASSPNRGTAETQY
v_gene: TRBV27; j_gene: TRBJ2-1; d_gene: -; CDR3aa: ASSRVGSEQF